These 8 T cell receptor beta chains were all obtained from the same sample, sequenced in a study of response to subunit inactivated influenza vaccine. Via MiXCR, TCRdb re-called the RT-PCR reads, giving one row per CDR3 protein. The sample consists of approximately 300,000 distinct CDR3 sequences, about 20% of them appearing once. The sequencing used PBMCs from blood, collected roughly 20 months after vaccination. The receptor source for this set is a man aged 50 to 75 who received an inactivated influenza vaccine.

This clonotype was detected only a few times. V usage is TRBV6-5 and J usage is TRBJ1-1; D gene ambiguous. The CDR3 sequence is 15 residues long. Trimming stripped 2 bases from V and 1 base from J, with 11 bases between. The V gene's germline CDR1 is MNHEY and CDR2 SVGAGI. CDR3 sequence reads: CASSYRHPRNTEAFF. Written as DNA, the CDR3 is TGTGCCAGCAGTTACCGTCACCCGAGGAACACTGAAGCTTTCTTT.

V is TRBV20-1 and J is TRBJ2-7, with 15 bases matching TRBD2. Germline assignment: CDR1 DFQATT and CDR2 SNEGSKA (reference sequence). With V trimmed by 6 bases and J by 7 bases, 7 bases remained unmatched. The CDR3 loop spans 14 amino acids. This CDR3 is CSASRTSGRGEQYF. CDR3 nucleotides: TGCAGTGCCTCACGGACTAGCGGGAGGGGTGAGCAGTACTTC.

In its sample, this clonotype was seen a few times. The V call is TRBV7-8, the J call TRBJ2-5; D remains ambiguous. V was clipped by 5 bases and J by 1 base, with 11 bases between them. Germline V lookup: CDR1 SGHVS, CDR2 FQNEAQ. CDR3 size: 14 residues. In nucleotides, the CDR3 is TGTGCCAGCAGCCACCTTCCGCCCCAAGAGACCCAGTACTTC. It translates to CASSHLPPQETQYF.

This clonotype was observed a few times. The chain employs TRBV15 and TRBJ1-5; D is unresolved. Looked up from germline, CDR1 is LNHNV and CDR2 is YYDKDF (reference sequence). Between the trimmed V and J ends, which lost 0 bases and 0 bases, there was a span of 6 bases. This CDR3 is 15 amino acids long. CDR3 sequence (DNA): TGTGCCACCAGCAGAGATCTAGCTAGCAATCAGCCCCAGCATTTT. It translates to CATSRDLASNQPQHF.

This clonotype was detected a few times. The chain employs TRBV5-1 and TRBJ2-3; 7 bases line up with TRBD2. V lost 0 bases to trimming and J lost 2 bases; unmatched junction nucleotides: 6. Germline V gives CDR1 SGHRS, CDR2 YFSETQ. The CDR3 length is 16 residues. Written as DNA, the CDR3 is TGCGCCAGCAGCTTGGGTGGGCTAGCGGCCACAGATACGCAGTATTTT. Protein product: CASSLGGLAATDTQYF.

This clonotype was observed a handful of times. The V call is TRBV3-1, the J call TRBJ1-1; 9 bases match TRBD1. The CDR3 length is 18 residues. The ends lost 4 bases at V and 2 bases at J; junction bases unmatched: 14. Germline CDR1 reads LGHDT; CDR2 reads YNNKEL (reference sequence). CDR3 in DNA: TGTGCCAGCAGCCGGGGACAGGGCTTCGGGTCGGGTAACACTGAAGCTTTCTTT. Translation: CASSRGQGFGSGNTEAFF.

This clonotype was counted many times. The rearrangement uses TRBV7-2 and TRBJ1-1; 8 nucleotides match TRBD1. Germline lookup yields CDR1 SGHTA and CDR2 FQGNSA. CDR3 size: 16 residues. The ends lost 3 bases at V and 5 bases at J; junction bases unmatched: 11. This chain's CDR3 is CASSFTGGALRTEAFF. The CDR3 DNA is TGTGCCAGCAGCTTTACAGGGGGGGCACTGAGGACTGAAGCTTTCTTT.

This clonotype was found many times. The CDR3 DNA reads as TGCGCCAGCAGCCAAGAGTTCAGAGCGGGAGCGAACGGGGAGCTGTTTTTT. Its translation is CASSQEFRAGANGELFF. The V gene is TRBV4-3, the J gene TRBJ2-2, with 8 bases lining up with TRBD2. The CDR3 runs to 17 residues. Germline V gene data show CDR1 as LGHNA and CDR2 as YSLEER. The V and J ends lost 0 bases and 7 bases, in that order; junction bases with no gene match: 10.